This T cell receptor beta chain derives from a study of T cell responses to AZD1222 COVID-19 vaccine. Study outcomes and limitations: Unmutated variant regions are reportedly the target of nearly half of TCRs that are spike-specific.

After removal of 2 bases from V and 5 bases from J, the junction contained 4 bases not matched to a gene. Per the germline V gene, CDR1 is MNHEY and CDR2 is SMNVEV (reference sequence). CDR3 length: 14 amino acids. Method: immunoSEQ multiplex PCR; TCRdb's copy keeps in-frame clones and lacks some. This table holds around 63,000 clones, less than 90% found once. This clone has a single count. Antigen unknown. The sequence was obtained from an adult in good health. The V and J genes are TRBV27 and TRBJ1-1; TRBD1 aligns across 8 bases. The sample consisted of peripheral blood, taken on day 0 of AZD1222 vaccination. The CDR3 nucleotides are TGTGCCAGCAGTTTACGGACAGGGAAGACTGAAGCTTTCTTT. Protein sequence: CASSLRTGKTEAFF.